This T cell receptor beta chain derives from a study of blood T cell repertoires in COVID-19. Study background: Material from acute and convalescent COVID-19 was sourced from the United States, Italy and Spain. T cells, B-cell-depleted T cells, or PBMCs supplied cDNA or gDNA.

Per the germline V gene, CDR1 is LNHDA and CDR2 is SQIVND (reference sequence). Trimming removed 1 base from V and 6 bases from J, with 10 bases in between. The CDR3 contains 13 residues. Original data processing: Amplification of reference gene primers was used by the study to estimate nucleated cell counts. This table comes from immunoSEQ multiplex PCR, and its TCRdb copy is limited to in-frame clones, with some not included. From that table come the V and J calls and clone size; the DNA was used to work out D and trimming. The table records hundreds of thousands of clones, roughly 86% of them present only once.

The TCR sequence derives from a human donor in a cohort sampled during active COVID-19. Sequenced input: peripheral blood. The J gene is TRBJ2-7, the V gene TRBV19; D call uncertain. The CDR3 DNA reads as TGTGCCAGTAGTATAGCGTCCCAGCGCGAGCAGTACTTC. It specifies CASSIASQREQYF.